This T cell receptor beta chain originates from a study of siplizumab effects on memory and regulatory T cells. Study-wide results and caveats: Alloreactive sequences traceable to unstimulated CD4+ memory cells were significantly reduced by siplizumab. Unstimulated subsets were the mapping target of only a minor fraction of alloreactive clones. Both greater diversity than memory cells and a major contribution to the alloresponse seemed to characterize naive T cells.

This clone appeared once. As yet, its antigen is unknown. The ends lost 5 bases at V and 4 bases at J; junction bases unmatched: 5. CDR3 size: 15 residues. Germline-derived CDR1 and CDR2 are LNHDA and SQIVND (reference sequence). About 9.8 x 10^4 TCR templates per sample were sequenced. The method was immunoSEQ multiplex PCR; TCRdb's version includes in-frame clones alone and lacks a portion of them. The table records tens of thousands of clones, around 90% of them present only once. The TCR sequence derives from a human donor in good health. The genes are TRBV19 and TRBJ1-4; 9 positions match TRBD1. Sequencing was performed on Tregs sorted from blood. The CDR3 protein is CASSPPGQGNEKLFF. The CDR3 DNA reads as TGTGCCAGTAGTCCCCCGGGACAGGGTAATGAAAAACTGTTTTTT.